This T cell receptor (beta chain) was profiled in a study of blood T cell repertoires in COVID-19. Data came from immunoSEQ multiplex PCR; TCRdb stores just in-frame clones and leaves some out. The table includes about 240,000 clones, 82% detected once. CDR1 and CDR2 (germline): LGHNA, YNFKEQ. The ends were cut back, 4 bases at V and 4 bases at J, with 26 bases in the middle. This CDR3 is built from 18 residues. This TCR derives from a woman between 55 and 75 years old with active or convalescent COVID-19. What was sequenced was peripheral blood. The chain joins TRBV4-2 to TRBJ2-7; D may be TRBD2 (7 bases). The CDR3 DNA is TGTGCCAGCAGCCTAGGGCGCCCGGGCCGGGGGGCGGGTTACGAGCAGTACTTC. The encoded protein is CASSLGRPGRGAGYEQYF.